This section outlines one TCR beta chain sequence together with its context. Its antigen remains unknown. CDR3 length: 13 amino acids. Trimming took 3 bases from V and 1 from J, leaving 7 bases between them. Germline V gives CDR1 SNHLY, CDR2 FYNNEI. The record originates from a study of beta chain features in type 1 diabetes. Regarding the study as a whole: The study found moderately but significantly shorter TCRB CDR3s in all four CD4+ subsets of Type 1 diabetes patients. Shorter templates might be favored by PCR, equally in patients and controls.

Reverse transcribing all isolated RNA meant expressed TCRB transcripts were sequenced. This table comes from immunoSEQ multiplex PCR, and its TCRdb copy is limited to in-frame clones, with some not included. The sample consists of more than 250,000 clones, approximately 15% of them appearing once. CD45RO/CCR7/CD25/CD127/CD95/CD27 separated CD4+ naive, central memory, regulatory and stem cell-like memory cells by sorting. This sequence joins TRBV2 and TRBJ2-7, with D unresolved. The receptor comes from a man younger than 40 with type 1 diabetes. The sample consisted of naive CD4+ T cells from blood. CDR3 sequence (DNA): TGTGCCAGCAGTGAGCAGATGTCCTACGAGCAGTACTTC. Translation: CASSEQMSYEQYF.